The clone carrying this TCR beta chain came up once. The table came from immunoSEQ multiplex PCR; TCRdb's copy has only in-frame clones and leaves some out. The table includes under 300,000 clones, under 95% detected once. CDR1 SGHTA and CDR2 FQGTGA come from the germline V gene. The CDR3 consists of 15 residues. V gave up 1 base and J gave up 5 bases; unmatched junction bases: 5. This study enrolled people aged about 18 to 90 from approximately 24 US geographic areas. This sample is part of a study of blood T cell repertoires in COVID-19. Source material: PBMCs or T cells enriched from blood (not recorded which). This TCR came from a middle-aged woman with acute COVID-19. V is TRBV7-3 and J is TRBJ2-5, with TRBD2 matching over 9 bases. CDR3 residues: CASSLRAGGPETQYF. The CDR3, as DNA: TGTGCCAGCAGCTTAAGGGCGGGAGGGCCGGAGACCCAGTACTTC.